The table lists the clone carrying this T cell receptor beta chain with many counts. Its antigen is unidentified. The CDR3 length is 12 residues. Trimming took 5 bases from V and 0 from J, leaving 4 bases between them. Germline assignment: CDR1 SQVTM and CDR2 ANQGSEA. This sample stems from a study of tumor-infiltrating lymphocytes in primary liver carcinoma. Study-wide context: Men and women, 30 to 69 years of age, made up the patients. Findings and limits, study-wide: Blood's top-250-clone fraction was significantly lower than that of tumors (p = 0.039).

Bulk tissue was left unsorted, and RNA and DNA were co-extracted from roughly 20-30 mg of it. Starting from around 0.45 ug of total RNA, TCR beta cDNA was produced with a primer in the constant region. Slightly modified ARM-PCR served as the procedure for the TCR beta libraries. These libraries came from three rounds of nested multiplex PCR. Running about 11 cycles apiece, the first two PCR rounds relied on TRBV1-TRBV30 forward primers together with a C-beta reverse primer. One entry per CDR3 protein, called by TCRdb with MiXCR from the multiplex PCR reads. This sample has around 60,000 distinct CDR3 sequences, with 71% found just once.

The sequence was collected from a man aged 40-55 years with primary liver carcinoma and hepatitis B virus infection. Sequencing input: liver tumor tissue from sampling region 4. Subset denoted: tumor region T4, right-lateral pole. The chain is built from TRBV29-1 and TRBJ2-2; no definite D call. The chain's CDR3 is CSVSTNTGELFF. The CDR3 DNA sequence: TGCAGCGTTTCAACGAACACCGGGGAGCTGTTTTTT.